Listed below are T cell receptor beta chains from one sample, sequenced in a study of blood T cell repertoires in COVID-19. Assay used: immunoSEQ multiplex PCR; TCRdb lists only in-frame clones, some missing. The profile shows some 300,000 clones, more than 75% of them singletons. What was sequenced was PBMCs or T cells enriched from blood (not recorded which). The receptors originated from a woman between 55 and 75 years old in a cohort exposed to, infected with or recovered from COVID-19 (not recorded which). CDR3s include the opening cysteine and the closing phenylalanine or tryptophan. Fields, in order: clone size, D gene, J gene, V gene, CDR3 protein, CDR3 DNA. The D gene is left open where the match is weak. For some rows the clone size is stated as once, few or many, or as a class when expanded; others skip it.

abundance: -; d_gene: -; j_gene: TRBJ1-5; v_gene: TRBV19; CDR3aa: CASSRPPRLGRQPQHF; CDR3nt: TGTGCCAGTAGTCGCCCTCCGCGGCTGGGGAGACAGCCCCAGCATTTT
abundance: -; d_gene: -; j_gene: TRBJ2-3; v_gene: TRBV7-3; CDR3aa: CASKPSSTDTQYF; CDR3nt: TGTGCCAGCAAGCCGTCTAGCACAGATACGCAGTATTTT
abundance: -; d_gene: TRBD1; j_gene: TRBJ2-1; v_gene: TRBV28; CDR3aa: CASSLGQGANEQFF; CDR3nt: TGTGCCAGCAGTTTGGGACAGGGGGCCAATGAGCAGTTCTTC
abundance: -; d_gene: -; j_gene: TRBJ2-7; v_gene: TRBV7-3; CDR3aa: CASSSGFTYEQYF; CDR3nt: TGTGCCAGCAGCTCGGGATTTACCTACGAGCAGTACTTC
abundance: -; d_gene: TRBD1; j_gene: TRBJ2-7; v_gene: TRBV5-5; CDR3aa: CASSPLTGEQQYF; CDR3nt: TGTGCCAGCAGCCCGCTGACAGGGGAGCAGCAGTACTTC
abundance: -; d_gene: TRBD1; j_gene: TRBJ2-1; v_gene: TRBV6-4; CDR3aa: CASGTGGSYNEQFF; CDR3nt: TGTGCCAGCGGGACAGGGGGCTCCTACAATGAGCAGTTCTTC
abundance: -; d_gene: -; j_gene: TRBJ2-5; v_gene: TRBV5-5; CDR3aa: CASSLGPGLGETQYF; CDR3nt: TGTGCCAGCAGCTTGGGTCCGGGACTCGGGGAGACCCAGTACTTC
abundance: once; d_gene: TRBD1; j_gene: TRBJ2-7; v_gene: TRBV14; CDR3aa: CASSWDRVYEQYF; CDR3nt: TGTGCCAGCAGCTGGGACAGGGTCTACGAGCAGTACTTC
abundance: -; d_gene: TRBD1; j_gene: TRBJ1-5; v_gene: TRBV6-5; CDR3aa: CASEGQGIQPQHF; CDR3nt: TGTGCCAGCGAGGGACAGGGCATACAGCCCCAGCATTTT
abundance: once; d_gene: -; j_gene: TRBJ1-1; v_gene: TRBV20-1; CDR3aa: CSVNSNTEAFF; CDR3nt: TGCAGTGTCAACAGTAACACTGAAGCTTTCTTT
abundance: -; d_gene: TRBD1; j_gene: TRBJ1-1; v_gene: TRBV7-9; CDR3aa: CASSLRQGTNTEAFF; CDR3nt: TGTGCCAGCAGCCTTCGACAGGGGACGAACACTGAAGCTTTCTTT
abundance: few; d_gene: -; j_gene: TRBJ2-7; v_gene: TRBV27; CDR3aa: CASSLNTGMAQYF; CDR3nt: TGTGCCAGCAGTTTAAACACAGGGATGGCGCAGTACTTC
abundance: -; d_gene: TRBD2; j_gene: TRBJ2-1; v_gene: TRBV29-1; CDR3aa: CSVVLGLAGDHEQFF; CDR3nt: TGCAGCGTTGTTTTGGGACTAGCGGGAGACCATGAGCAGTTCTTC
abundance: -; d_gene: TRBD1; j_gene: TRBJ1-2; v_gene: TRBV2; CDR3aa: CASSGTGGAVHGYTF; CDR3nt: TGTGCCAGCAGCGGTACAGGGGGCGCAGTCCATGGCTACACCTTC
abundance: -; d_gene: -; j_gene: TRBJ2-2; v_gene: TRBV6-5; CDR3aa: CASRSANTGELFF; CDR3nt: TGTGCCAGCAGATCAGCGAACACCGGGGAGCTGTTTTTT
abundance: -; d_gene: -; j_gene: TRBJ2-3; v_gene: TRBV7-3; CDR3aa: CASSPSTRSTDTQYF; CDR3nt: TGTGCCAGCAGCCCCTCTACGAGGTCCACAGATACGCAGTATTTT
abundance: -; d_gene: -; j_gene: TRBJ2-2; v_gene: TRBV6-5; CDR3aa: CASTKRGPGELFF; CDR3nt: TGTGCCAGCACCAAACGAGGGCCCGGGGAGCTGTTTTTT
abundance: -; d_gene: -; j_gene: TRBJ1-1; v_gene: TRBV4-1; CDR3aa: CASSQGFGNTEAFF; CDR3nt: TGCGCCAGCAGCCAAGGGTTCGGGAACACTGAAGCTTTCTTT
abundance: few; d_gene: TRBD2; j_gene: TRBJ2-2; v_gene: TRBV7-9; CDR3aa: CASSLAAGGLSGELFF; CDR3nt: TGTGCCAGCAGCTTAGCAGCGGGAGGGCTATCCGGGGAGCTGTTTTTT
abundance: few; d_gene: TRBD2; j_gene: TRBJ2-3; v_gene: TRBV5-6; CDR3aa: CASSLYTGFARESGDTQYF; CDR3nt: TGTGCCAGCAGCTTGTATACCGGCTTTGCGCGGGAGTCTGGAGATACGCAGTATTTT
abundance: once; d_gene: TRBD1; j_gene: TRBJ2-5; v_gene: TRBV11-1; CDR3aa: CASSRDREETQYF; CDR3nt: TGTGCCAGCAGTCGGGACAGGGAAGAGACCCAGTACTTC
abundance: -; d_gene: TRBD2; j_gene: TRBJ2-7; v_gene: TRBV27; CDR3aa: CASSLRGAGGSRQYF; CDR3nt: TGTGCCAGCAGTTTAAGAGGGGCGGGAGGGTCGAGGCAGTACTTC
abundance: -; d_gene: -; j_gene: TRBJ1-1; v_gene: TRBV5-4; CDR3aa: CASSLRGGGTEAFF; CDR3nt: TGTGCCAGCAGCTTGAGGGGGGGAGGGACTGAAGCTTTCTTT
abundance: -; d_gene: -; j_gene: TRBJ1-1; v_gene: TRBV19; CDR3aa: CASSIDRSGRGYDTEAFF; CDR3nt: TGTGCCAGTAGTATAGATCGTTCGGGGAGGGGATATGACACTGAAGCTTTCTTT
abundance: -; d_gene: -; j_gene: TRBJ2-7; v_gene: TRBV28; CDR3aa: CASSLTGARRARYEQYF; CDR3nt: TGTGCCAGCAGTTTGACTGGAGCTCGACGAGCACGCTACGAGCAGTACTTC
abundance: few; d_gene: -; j_gene: TRBJ2-5; v_gene: TRBV4-2; CDR3aa: CASSQGLGETQYF; CDR3nt: TGTGCCAGCAGCCAAGGACTCGGGGAGACCCAGTACTTC
abundance: once; d_gene: -; j_gene: TRBJ1-1; v_gene: TRBV3-1/TRBV3-2; CDR3aa: CASSLLGGGGTEAFF; CDR3nt: TGTGCCAGCAGCCTATTGGGGGGCGGGGGCACTGAAGCTTTCTTT
abundance: -; d_gene: TRBD1; j_gene: TRBJ2-1; v_gene: TRBV18; CDR3aa: CASSDTGGREQFF; CDR3nt: TGTGCCAGCTCAGACACAGGGGGCAGGGAGCAGTTCTTC
abundance: -; d_gene: -; j_gene: TRBJ2-5; v_gene: TRBV2; CDR3aa: CASQVVRTSETQYF; CDR3nt: TGTGCCAGCCAAGTGGTCAGGACTTCGGAGACCCAGTACTTC
abundance: -; d_gene: TRBD2; j_gene: TRBJ2-7; v_gene: TRBV3-1/TRBV3-2; CDR3aa: CASSRRTSGIFRYEQYF; CDR3nt: TGTGCCAGCAGCCGACGGACTAGCGGGATATTTCGGTACGAGCAGTACTTC
abundance: -; d_gene: -; j_gene: TRBJ2-7; v_gene: TRBV6-6; CDR3aa: CASSYSELVPSYEQYF; CDR3nt: TGTGCCAGCAGTTACTCCGAACTAGTCCCCTCCTACGAGCAGTACTTC
abundance: -; d_gene: -; j_gene: TRBJ2-7; v_gene: TRBV30; CDR3aa: CAWSVGSGVEQYF; CDR3nt: TGTGCCTGGAGTGTAGGGTCGGGAGTCGAGCAGTACTTC
abundance: -; d_gene: TRBD2; j_gene: TRBJ2-1; v_gene: TRBV11-2; CDR3aa: CASSFSGTRGLNEQFF; CDR3nt: TGTGCCAGCAGCTTTTCCGGGACTAGGGGATTGAATGAGCAGTTCTTC
abundance: -; d_gene: -; j_gene: TRBJ2-5; v_gene: TRBV6-5; CDR3aa: CASSYSYRQETQYF; CDR3nt: TGTGCCAGCAGTTACTCTTACAGGCAAGAGACCCAGTACTTC
abundance: -; d_gene: TRBD2; j_gene: TRBJ2-3; v_gene: TRBV5-1; CDR3aa: CASSSLAQGTDTQYF; CDR3nt: TGCGCCAGCAGCTCACTAGCGCAGGGCACAGATACGCAGTATTTT
abundance: few; d_gene: TRBD1; j_gene: TRBJ1-6; v_gene: TRBV13; CDR3aa: CASSPSPQGSPLHF; CDR3nt: TGTGCCAGCAGCCCCTCCCCACAGGGGTCACCCCTCCACTTT
abundance: once; d_gene: TRBD2; j_gene: TRBJ2-1; v_gene: TRBV3-1/TRBV3-2; CDR3aa: CASSLTGTSYGEQFF; CDR3nt: TGTGCCAGCAGCCTCACCGGGACTAGTTATGGTGAGCAGTTCTTC
abundance: -; d_gene: TRBD1; j_gene: TRBJ1-1; v_gene: TRBV14; CDR3aa: CASSLDRLMNTEAFF; CDR3nt: TGTGCCAGCAGCCTGGACAGGCTTATGAACACTGAAGCTTTCTTT
abundance: -; d_gene: -; j_gene: TRBJ1-4; v_gene: TRBV7-2; CDR3aa: CASSLSVSMNRFF; CDR3nt: TGTGCCAGCAGCTTATCGGTTTCTATGAACAGGTTTTTT
abundance: -; d_gene: -; j_gene: TRBJ2-5; v_gene: TRBV2; CDR3aa: CASSGDTPEETQYF; CDR3nt: TGTGCCAGCAGCGGGGACACTCCTGAGGAGACCCAGTACTTC
abundance: -; d_gene: TRBD2; j_gene: TRBJ2-1; v_gene: TRBV7-8; CDR3aa: CASSLAWTSGKTYNEQFF; CDR3nt: TGTGCCAGCAGCTTAGCGTGGACTAGCGGAAAGACCTACAATGAGCAGTTCTTC
abundance: once; d_gene: -; j_gene: TRBJ2-7; v_gene: TRBV28; CDR3aa: CASSLLLTSSYEQYF; CDR3nt: TGTGCCAGCAGTTTACTCTTGACTAGCTCCTACGAGCAGTACTTC
abundance: -; d_gene: TRBD2; j_gene: TRBJ2-1; v_gene: TRBV15; CDR3aa: CATSRAASGSRYEQFF; CDR3nt: TGTGCCACCAGCAGAGCGGCTAGCGGGAGTCGGTATGAGCAGTTCTTC
abundance: -; d_gene: TRBD1; j_gene: TRBJ2-4; v_gene: TRBV6-5; CDR3aa: CASIGQGLAKNIQYF; CDR3nt: TGTGCCAGCATTGGACAGGGCCTAGCCAAAAACATTCAGTACTTC
abundance: -; d_gene: -; j_gene: TRBJ1-1; v_gene: TRBV18; CDR3aa: CASSPLEAGGGLTEAFF; CDR3nt: TGTGCCAGCTCACCACTCGAGGCTGGCGGGGGGCTCACTGAAGCTTTCTTT
abundance: -; d_gene: TRBD1; j_gene: TRBJ2-1; v_gene: TRBV7-8; CDR3aa: CASSLVETGGWNEQFF; CDR3nt: TGTGCCAGCAGCTTAGTTGAGACAGGGGGCTGGAATGAGCAGTTCTTC